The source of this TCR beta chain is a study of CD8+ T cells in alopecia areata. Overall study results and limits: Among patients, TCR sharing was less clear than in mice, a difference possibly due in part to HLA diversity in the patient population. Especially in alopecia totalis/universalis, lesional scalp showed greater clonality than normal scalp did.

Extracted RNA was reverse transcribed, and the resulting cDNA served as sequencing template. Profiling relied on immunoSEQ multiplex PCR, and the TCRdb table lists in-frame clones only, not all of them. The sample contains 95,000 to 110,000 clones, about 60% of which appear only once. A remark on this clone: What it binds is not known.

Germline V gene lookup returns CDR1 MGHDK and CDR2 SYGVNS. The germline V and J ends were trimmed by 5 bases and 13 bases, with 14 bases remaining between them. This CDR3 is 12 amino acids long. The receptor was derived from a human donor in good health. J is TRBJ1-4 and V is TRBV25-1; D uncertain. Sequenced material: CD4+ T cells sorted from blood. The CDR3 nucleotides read TGTGCCAGCAGTATGGAGGGAATTCGACTGTTTTTT. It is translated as CASSMEGIRLFF.